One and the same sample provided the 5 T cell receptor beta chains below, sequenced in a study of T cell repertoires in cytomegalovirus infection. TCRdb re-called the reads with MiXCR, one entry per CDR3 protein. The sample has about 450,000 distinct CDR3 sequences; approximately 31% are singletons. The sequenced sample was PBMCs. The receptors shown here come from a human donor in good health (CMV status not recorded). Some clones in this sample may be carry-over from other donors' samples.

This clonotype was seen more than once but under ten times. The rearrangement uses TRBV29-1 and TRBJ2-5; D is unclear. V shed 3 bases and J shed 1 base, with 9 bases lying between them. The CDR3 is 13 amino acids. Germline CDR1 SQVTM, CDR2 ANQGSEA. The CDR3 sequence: CSVDRDFQETQYF. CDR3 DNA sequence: TGCAGCGTTGATCGTGACTTCCAAGAGACCCAGTACTTC.

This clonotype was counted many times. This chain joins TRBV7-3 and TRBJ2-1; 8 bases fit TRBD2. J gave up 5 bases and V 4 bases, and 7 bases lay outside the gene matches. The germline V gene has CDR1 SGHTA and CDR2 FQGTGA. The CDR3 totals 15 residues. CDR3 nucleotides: TGTGCCAGCAGCTCCCGGGGTAGCGGGGACAATGAGCAGTTCTTC. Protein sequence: CASSSRGSGDNEQFF.

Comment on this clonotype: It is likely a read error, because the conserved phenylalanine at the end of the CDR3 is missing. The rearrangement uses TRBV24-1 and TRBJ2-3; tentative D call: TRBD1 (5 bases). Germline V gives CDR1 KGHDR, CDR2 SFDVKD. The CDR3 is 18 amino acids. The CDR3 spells CATSDPVWGGVNTDTQYL. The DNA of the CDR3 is TGTGCTACCAGTGACCCAGTGTGGGGCGGCGTTAACACAGATACGCAGTATTTG.

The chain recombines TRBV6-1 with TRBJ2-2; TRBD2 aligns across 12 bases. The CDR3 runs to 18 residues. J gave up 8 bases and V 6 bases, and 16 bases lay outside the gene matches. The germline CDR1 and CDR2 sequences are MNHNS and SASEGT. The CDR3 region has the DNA TGTGCCAGCAGAACCGGACTAGCGGGACTACCCTCGCGGGGGGAGCTGTTTTTT. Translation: CASRTGLAGLPSRGELFF.

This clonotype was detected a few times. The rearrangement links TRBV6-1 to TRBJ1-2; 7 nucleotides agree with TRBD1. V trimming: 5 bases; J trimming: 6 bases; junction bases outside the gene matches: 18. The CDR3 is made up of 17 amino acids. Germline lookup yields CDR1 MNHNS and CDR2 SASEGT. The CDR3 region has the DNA TGTGCCAGCAGTTCCGGGACAGTGTCGAACCGCCTTCATGGCTACACCTTC. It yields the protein CASSSGTVSNRLHGYTF.